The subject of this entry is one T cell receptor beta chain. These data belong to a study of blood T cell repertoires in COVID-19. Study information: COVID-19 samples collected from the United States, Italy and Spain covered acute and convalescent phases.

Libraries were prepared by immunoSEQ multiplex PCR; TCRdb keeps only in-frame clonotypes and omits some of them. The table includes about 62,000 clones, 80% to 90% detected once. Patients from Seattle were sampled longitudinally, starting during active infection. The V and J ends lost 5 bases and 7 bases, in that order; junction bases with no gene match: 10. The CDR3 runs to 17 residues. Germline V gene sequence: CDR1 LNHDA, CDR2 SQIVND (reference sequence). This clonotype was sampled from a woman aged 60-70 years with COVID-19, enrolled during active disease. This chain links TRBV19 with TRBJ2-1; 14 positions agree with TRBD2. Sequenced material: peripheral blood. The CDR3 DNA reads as TGTGCCAGTAGTCCAAGGGGACTAGCGGGGGCAAGGAATGAGCAGTTCTTC. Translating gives CASSPRGLAGARNEQFF.